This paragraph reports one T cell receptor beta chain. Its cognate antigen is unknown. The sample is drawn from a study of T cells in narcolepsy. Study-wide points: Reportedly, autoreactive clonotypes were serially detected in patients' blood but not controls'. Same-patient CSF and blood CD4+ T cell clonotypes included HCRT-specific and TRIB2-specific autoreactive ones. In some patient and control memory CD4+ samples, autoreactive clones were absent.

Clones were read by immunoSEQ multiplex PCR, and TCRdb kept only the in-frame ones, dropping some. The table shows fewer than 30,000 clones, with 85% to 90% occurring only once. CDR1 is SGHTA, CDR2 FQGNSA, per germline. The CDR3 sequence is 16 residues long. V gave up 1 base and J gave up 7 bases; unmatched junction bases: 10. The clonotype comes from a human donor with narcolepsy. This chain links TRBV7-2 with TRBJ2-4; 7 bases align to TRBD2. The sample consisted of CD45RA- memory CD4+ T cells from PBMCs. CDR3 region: CASSLGSLGGSNIQYF. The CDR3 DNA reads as TGTGCCAGCAGCTTAGGAAGCTTGGGCGGGAGTAACATTCAGTACTTC.